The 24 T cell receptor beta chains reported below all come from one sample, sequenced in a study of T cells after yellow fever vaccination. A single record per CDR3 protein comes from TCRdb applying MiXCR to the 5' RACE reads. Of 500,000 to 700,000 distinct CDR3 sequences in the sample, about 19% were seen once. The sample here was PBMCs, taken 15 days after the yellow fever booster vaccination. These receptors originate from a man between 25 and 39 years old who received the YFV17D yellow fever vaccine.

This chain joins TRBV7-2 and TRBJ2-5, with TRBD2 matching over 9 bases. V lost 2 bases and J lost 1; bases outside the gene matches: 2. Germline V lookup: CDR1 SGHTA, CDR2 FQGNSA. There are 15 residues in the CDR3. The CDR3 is CASSLIAGVQETQYF. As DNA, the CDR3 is TGTGCCAGCAGCTTAATAGCGGGAGTCCAAGAGACCCAGTACTTC.

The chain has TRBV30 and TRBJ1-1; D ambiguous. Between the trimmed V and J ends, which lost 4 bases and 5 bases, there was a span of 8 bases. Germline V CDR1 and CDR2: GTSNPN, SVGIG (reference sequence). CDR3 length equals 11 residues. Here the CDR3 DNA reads TGTGCCTGGACGTGGGAGACTGAAGCTTTCTTT. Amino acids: CAWTWETEAFF. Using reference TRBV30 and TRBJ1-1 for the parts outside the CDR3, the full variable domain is SQTIHQWPATLVQPVGSPLSLECTVEGTSNPNLYWYRQAAGRGLQLLFYSVGIGQISSEVPQNLSASRPQDRQFILSSKKLLLSDSGFYLCAWTWETEAFFGQGTRLTVV.

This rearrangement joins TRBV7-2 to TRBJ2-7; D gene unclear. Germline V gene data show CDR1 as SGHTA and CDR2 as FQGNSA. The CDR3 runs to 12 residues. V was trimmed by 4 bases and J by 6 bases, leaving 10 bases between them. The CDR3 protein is CASSSTGAEQYF. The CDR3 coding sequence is TGTGCCAGCAGCTCCACCGGCGCCGAGCAGTACTTC.

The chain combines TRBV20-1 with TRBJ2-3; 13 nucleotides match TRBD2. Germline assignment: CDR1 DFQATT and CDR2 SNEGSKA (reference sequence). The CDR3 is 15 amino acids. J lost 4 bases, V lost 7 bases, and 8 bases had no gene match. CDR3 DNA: TGCAGTGGAGGACCGGGACTAGCGGGACCAGATACGCAGTATTTT. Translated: CSGGPGLAGPDTQYF.

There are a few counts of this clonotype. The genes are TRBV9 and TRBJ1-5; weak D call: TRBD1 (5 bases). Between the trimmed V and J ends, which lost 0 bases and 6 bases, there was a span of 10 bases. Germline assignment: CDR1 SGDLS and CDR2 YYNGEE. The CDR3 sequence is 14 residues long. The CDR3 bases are TGTGCCAGCAGCGTAGACGGACAAGGTCAGCCCCAGCATTTT. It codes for CASSVDGQGQPQHF.

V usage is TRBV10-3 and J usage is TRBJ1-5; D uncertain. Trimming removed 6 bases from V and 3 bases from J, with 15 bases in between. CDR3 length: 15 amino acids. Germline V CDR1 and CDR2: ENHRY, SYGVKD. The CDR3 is CAIRKTVDDNQPQHF. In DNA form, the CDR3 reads TGTGCCATCAGGAAGACGGTGGATGACAATCAGCCCCAGCATTTT.

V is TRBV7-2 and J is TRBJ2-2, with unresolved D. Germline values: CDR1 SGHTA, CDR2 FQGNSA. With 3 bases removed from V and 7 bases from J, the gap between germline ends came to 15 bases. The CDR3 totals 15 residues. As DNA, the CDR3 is TGTGCCAGCAGCTTGATGGTGGTGGTCGGCGGGGAGCTGTTTTTT. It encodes CASSLMVVVGGELFF.

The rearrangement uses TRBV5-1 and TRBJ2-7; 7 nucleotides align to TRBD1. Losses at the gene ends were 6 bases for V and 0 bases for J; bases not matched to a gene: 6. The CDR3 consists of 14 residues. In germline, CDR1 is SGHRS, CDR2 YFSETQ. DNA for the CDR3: TGCGCCAGCACTCGGGACAGCCCCTCCTACGAGCAGTACTTC. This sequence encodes CASTRDSPSYEQYF. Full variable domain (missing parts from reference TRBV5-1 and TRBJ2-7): KAGVTQTPRYLIKTRGQQVTLSCSPISGHRSVSWYQQTPGQGLQFLFEYFSETQRNKGNFPGRFSGRQFSNSRSEMNVSTLELGDSALYLCASTRDSPSYEQYFGPGTRLTVT.

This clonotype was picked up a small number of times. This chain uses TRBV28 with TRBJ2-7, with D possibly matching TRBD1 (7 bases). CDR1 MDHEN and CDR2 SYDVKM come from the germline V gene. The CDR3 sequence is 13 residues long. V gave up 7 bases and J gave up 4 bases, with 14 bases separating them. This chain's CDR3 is CASKSGGIYEQYF. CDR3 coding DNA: TGTGCCAGCAAGTCAGGGGGGATATACGAGCAGTACTTC.

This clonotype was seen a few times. The CDR3 region has the DNA TGTGCCAGCAGGAACAACCGAGGCTACAATGAGCAGTTCTTC. Protein: CASRNNRGYNEQFF. This rearrangement joins TRBV27 to TRBJ2-1; D unresolved. Trimming pared 6 bases from V and 3 bases from J, leaving 12 bases between. This CDR3 has 14 amino acids. Germline V gives CDR1 MNHEY, CDR2 SMNVEV (reference sequence).

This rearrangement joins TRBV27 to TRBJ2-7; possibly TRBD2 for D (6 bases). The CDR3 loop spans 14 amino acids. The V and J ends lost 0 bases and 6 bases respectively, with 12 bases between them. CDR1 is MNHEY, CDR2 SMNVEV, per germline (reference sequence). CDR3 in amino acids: CASSLSLAGREQYF. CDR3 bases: TGTGCCAGCAGTTTATCCCTGGCGGGACGCGAGCAGTACTTC.

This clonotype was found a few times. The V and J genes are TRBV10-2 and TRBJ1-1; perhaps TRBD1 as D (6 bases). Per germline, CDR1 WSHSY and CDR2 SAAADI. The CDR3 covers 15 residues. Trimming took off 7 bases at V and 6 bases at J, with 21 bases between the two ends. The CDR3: CASKNPGQISAEAFF. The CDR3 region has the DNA TGCGCCAGCAAAAATCCGGGACAAATAAGCGCTGAAGCTTTCTTT.

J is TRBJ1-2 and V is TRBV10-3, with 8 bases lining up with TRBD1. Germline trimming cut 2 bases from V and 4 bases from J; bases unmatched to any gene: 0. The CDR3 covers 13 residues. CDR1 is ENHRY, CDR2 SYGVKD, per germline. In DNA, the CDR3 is TGTGCCATCAGTGAGGGACAGGGCTATGGCTACACCTTC. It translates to CAISEGQGYGYTF.

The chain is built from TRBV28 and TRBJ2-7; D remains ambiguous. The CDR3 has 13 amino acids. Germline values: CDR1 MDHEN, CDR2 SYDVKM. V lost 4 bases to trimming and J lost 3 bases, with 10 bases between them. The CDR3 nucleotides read TGTGCCAGCAGTTCCGGACCACACTACGAGCAGTACTTC. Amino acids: CASSSGPHYEQYF. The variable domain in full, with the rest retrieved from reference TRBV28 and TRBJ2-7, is DVKVTQSSRYLVKRTGEKVFLECVQDMDHENMFWYRQDPGLGLRLIYFSYDVKMKEKGDIPEGYSVSREKKERFSLILESASTNQTSMYLCASSSGPHYEQYFGPGTRLTVT.

DNA for the CDR3: TGTGCCAGCAGCGTAGACCTTACTAGCGGGAGCTCAAATGAGCAGTTCTTC. Its translation is CASSVDLTSGSSNEQFF. This chain joins TRBV9 and TRBJ2-1; 11 bases agree with TRBD2. Trimming took 0 bases from V and 7 from J; bases not matched to a gene: 9. CDR3 length: 17 amino acids. Germline CDR1 is SGDLS and CDR2 is YYNGEE.

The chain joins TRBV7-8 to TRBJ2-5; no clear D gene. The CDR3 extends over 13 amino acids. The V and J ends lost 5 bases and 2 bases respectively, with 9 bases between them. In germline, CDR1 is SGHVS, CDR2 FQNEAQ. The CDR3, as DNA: TGTGCCAGCAGCGGAGTGGGGCAAGAGACCCAGTACTTC. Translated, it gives CASSGVGQETQYF. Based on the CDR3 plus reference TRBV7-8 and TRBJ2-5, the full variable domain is GAGVSQSPRYKVAKRGQDVALRCDPISGHVSLFWYQQALGQGPEFLTYFQNEAQLDKSGLPSDRFFAERPEGSVSTLKIQRTQQEDSAVYLCASSGVGQETQYFGPGTRLLVL.

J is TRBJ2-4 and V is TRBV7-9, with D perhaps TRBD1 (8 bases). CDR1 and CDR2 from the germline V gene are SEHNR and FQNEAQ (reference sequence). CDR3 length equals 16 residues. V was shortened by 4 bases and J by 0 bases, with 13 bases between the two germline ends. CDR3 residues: CASSSQGGLAKNIQYF. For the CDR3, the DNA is TGTGCCAGCAGCTCACAGGGGGGGCTAGCCAAAAACATTCAGTACTTC.

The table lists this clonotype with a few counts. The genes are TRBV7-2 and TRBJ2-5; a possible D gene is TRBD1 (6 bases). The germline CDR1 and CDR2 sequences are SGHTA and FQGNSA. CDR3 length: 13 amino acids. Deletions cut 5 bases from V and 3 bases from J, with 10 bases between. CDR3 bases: TGTGCCAGCAGCAAACGGACAGAAGAGACCCAGTACTTC. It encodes CASSKRTEETQYF.

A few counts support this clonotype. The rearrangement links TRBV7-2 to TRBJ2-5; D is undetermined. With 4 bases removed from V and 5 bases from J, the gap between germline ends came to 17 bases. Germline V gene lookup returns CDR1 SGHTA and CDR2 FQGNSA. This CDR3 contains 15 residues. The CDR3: CASSYFPRGGETQYF. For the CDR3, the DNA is TGTGCCAGCAGCTACTTTCCGAGAGGTGGGGAGACCCAGTACTTC.

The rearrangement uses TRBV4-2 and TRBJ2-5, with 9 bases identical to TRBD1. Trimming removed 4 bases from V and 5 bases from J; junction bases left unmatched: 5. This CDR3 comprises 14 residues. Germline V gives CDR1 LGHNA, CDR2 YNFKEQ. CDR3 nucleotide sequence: TGTGCCAGCAGCCCTACAGGGGGCAGGGAGACCCAGTACTTC. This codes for CASSPTGGRETQYF.

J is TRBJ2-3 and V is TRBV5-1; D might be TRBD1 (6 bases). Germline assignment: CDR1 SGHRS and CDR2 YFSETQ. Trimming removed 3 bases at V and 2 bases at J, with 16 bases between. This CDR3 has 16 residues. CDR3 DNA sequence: TGCGCCAGCAGCTCCAGTCGGGACAAGTTCACAGATACGCAGTATTTT. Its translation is CASSSSRDKFTDTQYF.

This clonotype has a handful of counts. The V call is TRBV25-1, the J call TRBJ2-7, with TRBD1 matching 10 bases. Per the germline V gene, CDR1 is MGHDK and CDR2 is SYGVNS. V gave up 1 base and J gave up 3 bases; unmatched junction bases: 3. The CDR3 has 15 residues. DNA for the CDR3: TGTGCCAGCAGTGAATTGGGGACAGGGGACTACGAGCAGTACTTC. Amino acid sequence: CASSELGTGDYEQYF.

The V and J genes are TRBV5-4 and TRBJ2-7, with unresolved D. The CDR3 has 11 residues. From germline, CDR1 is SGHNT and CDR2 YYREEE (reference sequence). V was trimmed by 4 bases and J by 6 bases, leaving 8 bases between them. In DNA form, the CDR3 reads TGTGCCAGCAGCGATCTGAGCGAGCAGTACTTC. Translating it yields CASSDLSEQYF.

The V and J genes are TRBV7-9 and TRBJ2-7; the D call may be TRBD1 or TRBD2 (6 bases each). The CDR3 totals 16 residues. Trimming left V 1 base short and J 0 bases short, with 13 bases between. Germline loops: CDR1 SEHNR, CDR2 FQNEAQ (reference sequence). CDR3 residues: CASSLDGGGLSYEQYF. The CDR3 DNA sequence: TGTGCCAGCAGCTTAGACGGGGGCGGCCTCTCCTACGAGCAGTACTTC.